The sequence of this T cell receptor (beta chain) was determined in a study of shared clonotypes between healthy human individuals. In this sample, this clone turned up once. What it binds is unknown. Assay: immunoSEQ multiplex PCR; the TCRdb copy retains only in-frame clones and omits some. The sample carries 2 million to 2.5 million clones, just under 95% recorded once. This CDR3 contains 15 residues. Germline CDR1 reads MDHEN; CDR2 reads SYDVKM. Trimming cost V 6 bases and J 8 bases; bases outside gene matches: 13. Study-level results: Generally, naive subsets came out with larger estimated richness than memory subsets.

The rearrangement links TRBV28 to TRBJ2-4; 7 bases line up with TRBD1. The receptor comes from a man younger than 35 in good health. Some clones in this sample may be carry-over from other donors' samples. The sequencing input was naive CD4+ T cells from PBMCs. Specified subset: CD45RA+ positively selected. The CDR3 protein is CASSSADRRVDIQYF. Written as DNA, the CDR3 is TGTGCCAGCAGCTCCGCGGACAGGAGAGTAGACATTCAGTACTTC.